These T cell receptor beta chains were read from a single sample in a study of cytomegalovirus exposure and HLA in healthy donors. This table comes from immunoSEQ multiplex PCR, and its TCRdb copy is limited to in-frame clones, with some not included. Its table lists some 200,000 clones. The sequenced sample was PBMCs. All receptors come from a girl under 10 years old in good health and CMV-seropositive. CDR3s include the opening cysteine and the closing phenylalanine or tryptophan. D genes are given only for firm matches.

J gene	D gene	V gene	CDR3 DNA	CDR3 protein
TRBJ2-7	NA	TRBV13	TGTGCCAGCAGCCCCGGACTAAATTCCTACGAGCAGTACTTC	CASSPGLNSYEQYF
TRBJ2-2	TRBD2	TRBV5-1	TGCGCCAGCAGCTTGCCGGGGGGGGCCGGGGAGCTGTTTTTT	CASSLPGGAGELFF
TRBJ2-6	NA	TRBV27	TGTGCCAGCAGTCGTCCCTGGCAGGCTGGGGCCAACGTCCTGACTTTC	CASSRPWQAGANVLTF
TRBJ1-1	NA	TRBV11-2	TGTGCCAGCAGCTTAGCGGGGGGTTGGACTGAAGCTTTCTTT	CASSLAGGWTEAFF
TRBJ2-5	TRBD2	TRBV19	TGTGCCAGTAGTGAGACTAGCGTCCAAGAGACCCAGTACTTC	CASSETSVQETQYF
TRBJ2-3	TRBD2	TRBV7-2	TGTGCCAGCAGCGTGACTAGCGTAATCACAGATACGCAGTATTTT	CASSVTSVITDTQYF
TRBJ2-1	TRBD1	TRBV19	TGTGCCAGTAGTACCCCGGGACAGGGGGCGAGGAATGAGCAGTTCTTC	CASSTPGQGARNEQFF
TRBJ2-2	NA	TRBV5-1	TGCGCCAGCAGCAGGGGTGGACAAAGCGGGGAGCTGTTTTTT	CASSRGGQSGELFF
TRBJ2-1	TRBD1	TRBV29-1	TGCAGCGTCCGCGGACAGGACAATGAGCAGTTCTTC	CSVRGQDNEQFF
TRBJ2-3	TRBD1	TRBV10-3	TGTGCCATCAGTAAGACAGGGGGCGACGCAGATACGCAGTATTTT	CAISKTGGDADTQYF
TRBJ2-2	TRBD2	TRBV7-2	TGTGCCAGCAGCTTAGATAGCGGGAGGGTGAGCGGGGAGCTGTTTTTT	CASSLDSGRVSGELFF
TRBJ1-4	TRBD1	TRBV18	TGTGCCAGCTCACCCCGGCGGGCAGGGGGTAATGAAAAACTGTTTTTT	CASSPRRAGGNEKLFF
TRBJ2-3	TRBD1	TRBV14	TGTGCCAGCAGCCATGACCGAGGGGGCGGGAGCACAGATACGCAGTATTTT	CASSHDRGGGSTDTQYF
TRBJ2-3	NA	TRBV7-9	TGTGCCAGCAGCTTAGTAATTCTAATGGGCACAGATACGCAGTATTTT	CASSLVILMGTDTQYF
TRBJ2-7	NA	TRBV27	TGTGCCAGCAGTTTACAGTTCTACGAGCAGTACTTC	CASSLQFYEQYF
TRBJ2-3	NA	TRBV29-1	TGCAGCGCCGGGGAAATAGCAGATACGCAGTATTTT	CSAGEIADTQYF
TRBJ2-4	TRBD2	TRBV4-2	TGTGCCAGCAGTTCAACTAGCGAACCTAAAAACATTCAGTACTTC	CASSSTSEPKNIQYF
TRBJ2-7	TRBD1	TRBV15	TGTGCCACCAGCAGACTGACAGGGGGCGGCTCCTACGAGCAGTACTTC	CATSRLTGGGSYEQYF
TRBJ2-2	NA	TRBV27	TGTGCCAGCAGTACTAGAGTCACCGGGGAGCTGTTTTTT	CASSTRVTGELFF
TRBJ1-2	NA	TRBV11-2	TGTGCCAGCATCACCCTGGGAGGGCCCTATGGCTACACCTTC	CASITLGGPYGYTF
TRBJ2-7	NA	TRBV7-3	TGTGCCAGCAGCTTAGACTTTTCCTACGAGCAGTACTTC	CASSLDFSYEQYF
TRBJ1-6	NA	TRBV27	TGTGCCAGCAGTTTAGAAGGGGGAAGTTCACCCCTCCACTTT	CASSLEGGSSPLHF
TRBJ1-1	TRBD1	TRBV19	TGTGCCAGTACCAGTGGACAGGGGTGGAACACTGAAGCTTTCTTT	CASTSGQGWNTEAFF
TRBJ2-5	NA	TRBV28	TGTGCCAGCAGTTTATCCCGCAGGGGCGAGACCCAGTACTTC	CASSLSRRGETQYF
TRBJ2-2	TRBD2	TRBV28	TGTGCCAGCAGTTGGGGGAAACCGGGACTAGTCTTCCCTGAGGGGGCCGGGGAGCTGTTTTTT	CASSWGKPGLVFPEGAGELFF
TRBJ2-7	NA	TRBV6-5	TGTGCCAGCAGTTCCTTTAGCGGTTCCTACGAGCAGTACTTC	CASSSFSGSYEQYF